A single sample is the source of the 6 T cell receptor beta chains below, sequenced in a study of blood T cell repertoires in COVID-19. The protocol was immunoSEQ multiplex PCR, while the TCRdb copy is restricted to in-frame clones and leaves out a portion. The sample includes roughly 110,000 clones, about four fifths of them seen just once. The specimen was peripheral blood. Every receptor here comes from a human donor in a cohort sampled during active COVID-19.

This rearrangement joins TRBV5-1 to TRBJ2-1; 12 positions match TRBD2. V gave up 3 bases and J gave up 9 bases; unmatched junction bases: 4. Germline-derived CDR1 and CDR2 are SGHRS and YFSETQ. This CDR3 has 14 amino acids. The CDR3 DNA follows: TGCGCCAGCAGCTCTAGCGGGAGGGCAGGTGAGCAGTTCTTC. Encoded protein: CASSSSGRAGEQFF.

This sequence joins TRBV19 and TRBJ2-3; 7 nucleotides agree with TRBD1. The CDR3 covers 14 residues. The germline CDR1 and CDR2 sequences are LNHDA and SQIVND (reference sequence). V trimming: 3 bases; J trimming: 3 bases; junction bases outside the gene matches: 3. CDR3 loop: CASSIQTGTDTQYF. In DNA form, the CDR3 reads TGTGCCAGTAGTATCCAGACAGGGACAGATACGCAGTATTTT.

The V gene is TRBV9, the J gene TRBJ2-1, with D perhaps matching TRBD1 (5 bases). The CDR3 covers 16 residues. V was cut by 2 bases and J by 1 base, with 13 bases left in between. Germline V CDR1 and CDR2: SGDLS, YYNGEE. The CDR3 loop reads CASSVSAGSSYNEQFF. CDR3 DNA sequence: TGTGCCAGCAGCGTTTCCGCAGGGTCGTCCTACAATGAGCAGTTCTTC.

The chain uses TRBV3-1 (or the pseudogene TRBV3-2) and TRBJ1-5, with D maybe TRBD1 (6 bases). The CDR3 contains 15 residues. V was shortened by 0 bases and J by 4 bases, with 10 bases between the two germline ends. The germline V gene has CDR1 LGHDT and CDR2 YNNKEL (reference sequence). In nucleotides, the CDR3 is TGTGCCAGCAGCCAAGATTGGACAGCTAATCAGCCCCAGCATTTT. This gives the protein CASSQDWTANQPQHF.

This clone came up once. This chain joins TRBV5-4 and TRBJ2-1, with 9 bases that match TRBD2. This CDR3 spans 14 amino acids. Trimming removed 6 bases from V and 4 bases from J; junction bases left unmatched: 5. Germline lookup yields CDR1 SGHNT and CDR2 YYREEE (reference sequence). Here the CDR3 DNA reads TGTGCCAGCATGGGGACTAGCCAATACAATGAGCAGTTCTTC. Translation gives CASMGTSQYNEQFF.

The genes are TRBV3-1 (or the pseudogene TRBV3-2) and TRBJ2-7; 7 bases match TRBD1. The V and J ends lost 0 bases and 0 bases, in that order; junction bases with no gene match: 5. Germline V gene sequence: CDR1 LGHDT, CDR2 YNNKEL (reference sequence). The CDR3 has 16 residues. In nucleotides, the CDR3 is TGTGCCAGCAGCCAAGATTATAGGGGGCCCTCCTACGAGCAGTACTTC. Protein product: CASSQDYRGPSYEQYF.